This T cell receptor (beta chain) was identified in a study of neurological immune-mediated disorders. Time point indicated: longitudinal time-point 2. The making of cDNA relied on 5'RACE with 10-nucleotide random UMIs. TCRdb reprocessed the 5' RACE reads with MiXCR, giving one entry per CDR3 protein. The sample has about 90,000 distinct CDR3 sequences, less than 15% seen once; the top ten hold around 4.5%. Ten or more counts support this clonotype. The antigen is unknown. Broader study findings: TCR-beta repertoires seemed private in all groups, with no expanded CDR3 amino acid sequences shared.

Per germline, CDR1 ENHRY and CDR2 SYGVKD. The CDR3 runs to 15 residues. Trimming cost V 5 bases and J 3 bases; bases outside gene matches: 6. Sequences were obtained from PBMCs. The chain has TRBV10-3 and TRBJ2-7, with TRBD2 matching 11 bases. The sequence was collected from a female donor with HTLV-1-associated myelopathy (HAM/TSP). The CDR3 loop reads CAISRTSGGFYEQYF. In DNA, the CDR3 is TGTGCCATCAGTCGTACTAGCGGGGGTTTCTACGAGCAGTACTTC.